The clone carrying this T cell receptor (beta chain) was observed a single time. The TCR beta profiling, which covered VDJ combination and CDR3 sequence, was carried out using genomic DNA as the template. TCRdb reanalysed the reads using MiXCR and keeps one entry per CDR3 protein. This sample has 250,000 to 350,000 distinct CDR3 sequences, with 56% found just once. The data originate from a study of CD8+CD57+ T cells in acquired aplastic anemia. At the level of the study: The mean DNA yield obtained from sorted CD4+ and CD8+ cells came to 3.2 ug.

The CDR3 extends over 12 amino acids. With 5 bases removed from V and 8 bases from J, the gap between germline ends came to 10 bases. Germline CDR1 and CDR2: SEHNR and FQNEAQ (reference sequence). The TCR comes from a human donor with severe aplastic anemia or a healthy control (not recorded which). The chain recombines TRBV7-9 with TRBJ2-1; no reliable D call. Sample: sorted CD4+, CD8+, or CD8+CD57+ T cells (not recorded which) from PBMCs. CDR3 sequence reads: CASSRGIDEQFF. The CDR3 DNA reads TGTGCCAGCAGCAGAGGAATCGATGAGCAGTTCTTC.